A few counts support the clone carrying this TCR beta chain. Its antigen is not identified. The CDR3 length is 18 residues. Germline V CDR1 and CDR2: SGHTA, FQGNSA. The junction had 17 bases not matched to a gene; V was cut back by 2 bases and J by 8 bases. The PBMCs had their origin in approximately 10 ml of fresh peripheral blood. This sample was taken from a study of T cells in Graves' hyperthyroidism and ophthalmopathy. The overall study: Any treatment followed the collection of peripheral blood at initial diagnosis.

TCR beta CDR3 regions were amplified from RNA. Using the HTBI primer set, a first-round RT-PCR was run on the TCR CDR3. A single record per CDR3 protein comes from TCRdb applying MiXCR to the multiplex PCR reads. The sample holds 640,000 or so distinct CDR3 sequences, 14% seen once. Study outcomes and limitations: Model-based prediction identified ophthalmopathy a median 6.5 months prior to its onset. Among thyroid clonotypes expanded above 0.001, most also appeared in blood.

The J gene is TRBJ2-7, the V gene TRBV7-2; 11 bases are a match to TRBD2. This TCR was recovered from a woman between 18 and 29 years old with Graves' ophthalmopathy. Sequenced: blood. The CDR3 bases are TGTGCCAGCAGCTTATCCCAGGGGCTAGCGGGAGGCAGTAGTAAGCAGTACTTC. Residues: CASSLSQGLAGGSSKQYF.